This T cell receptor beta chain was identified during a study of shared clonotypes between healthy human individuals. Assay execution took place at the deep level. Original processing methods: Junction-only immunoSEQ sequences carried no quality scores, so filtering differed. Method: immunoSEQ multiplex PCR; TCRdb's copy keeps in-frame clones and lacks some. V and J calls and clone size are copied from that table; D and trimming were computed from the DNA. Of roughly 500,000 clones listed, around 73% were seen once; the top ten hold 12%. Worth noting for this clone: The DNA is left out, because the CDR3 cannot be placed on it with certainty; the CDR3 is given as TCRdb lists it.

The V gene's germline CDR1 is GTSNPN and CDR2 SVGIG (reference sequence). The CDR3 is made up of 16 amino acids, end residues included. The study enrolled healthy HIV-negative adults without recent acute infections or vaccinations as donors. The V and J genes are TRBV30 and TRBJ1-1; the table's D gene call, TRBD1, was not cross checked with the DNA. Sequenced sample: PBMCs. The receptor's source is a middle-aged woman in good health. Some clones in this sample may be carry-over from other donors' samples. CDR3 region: CAWSVFFGPGYTEAFF.